Below, 19 T cell receptor beta chains from the same sample are listed, as sequenced in a study of T cells in tumors after PD-1 blockade. Libraries were prepared by immunoSEQ multiplex PCR; TCRdb keeps only in-frame clonotypes and omits some of them. This table has approximately 63,000 clones, around 67% appearing once. The material sequenced was PBMCs, taken after anti-PD-1 treatment. The receptors come from a human donor with basal cell carcinoma.

The chain employs TRBV6-2 or TRBV6-3 and TRBJ2-7; D ambiguous. The V end lost 0 bases, the J end lost 7 bases, and 19 bases lay between the germline ends. The CDR3 is 16 amino acids. The germline V gene has CDR1 MNHEY and CDR2 SVGEGT. CDR3 region: CASSYSPTTSLGEQYF. CDR3 sequence (DNA): TGTGCCAGCAGTTACTCTCCGACGACTTCGTTGGGGGAGCAGTACTTC.

The CDR3 sequence is CASSPKGGAKSTDTQYF. The CDR3 DNA is TGTGCCAGCAGCCCCAAGGGGGGGGCTAAGTCCACAGATACGCAGTATTTT. The V and J genes are TRBV5-4 and TRBJ2-3, with D perhaps matching TRBD2 (7 bases). Germline V gives CDR1 SGHNT, CDR2 YYREEE (reference sequence). The CDR3 is 17 amino acids. Deletions cut 4 bases from V and 2 bases from J, with 20 bases between.

This chain connects TRBV5-1 to TRBJ1-6; D is possibly TRBD1 (5 bases). The length of the CDR3 is 15 residues. Germline-derived CDR1 and CDR2 are SGHRS and YFSETQ. V shed 0 bases and J shed 6 bases, with 10 bases lying between them. The chain's CDR3 is CASSLDSRVNSPLHF. CDR3 nucleotides: TGCGCCAGCAGCTTGGATTCCAGGGTTAATTCACCCCTCCACTTT.

The gene calls are TRBV15 and TRBJ2-2, with D perhaps given as TRBD1 or TRBD2 (5 bases each). The CDR3 runs 11 residues. Between the trimmed V and J ends, which lost 6 bases and 8 bases, there was a span of 7 bases. Germline lookup yields CDR1 LNHNV and CDR2 YYDKDF (reference sequence). The CDR3 spells CATRGEGELFF. The CDR3 DNA sequence: TGTGCCACCAGGGGGGAGGGGGAGCTGTTTTTT.

This sequence joins TRBV9 and TRBJ2-5; 9 bases are shared with TRBD2. V shed 1 base and J 3 bases; nucleotides not matched to a gene: 4. The germline gives CDR1 SGDLS, CDR2 YYNGEE. This CDR3 region has 15 residues. In DNA form, the CDR3 reads TGTGCCAGCAGCGTATTCGCGGGGGGGGAAGAGACCCAGTACTTC. Amino acid sequence: CASSVFAGGEETQYF.

The V call is TRBV5-1, the J call TRBJ2-7; either TRBD1 or TRBD2 may fit D (5 bases each). The CDR3 sequence is 13 residues long. Germline CDR1 reads SGHRS; CDR2 reads YFSETQ. V was shortened by 3 bases and J by 5 bases, with 12 bases between the two germline ends. CDR3 DNA sequence: TGCGCCAGCAGCTGGGACGGACCCAACGAGCAGTACTTC. The encoded protein is CASSWDGPNEQYF.

The chain joins TRBV4-2 to TRBJ2-3; 12 positions match TRBD2. The CDR3 sequence is 17 residues long. The junction had 4 bases not matched to a gene; V was cut back by 0 bases and J by 3 bases. Germline assignment: CDR1 LGHNA and CDR2 YNFKEQ. The DNA of the CDR3 is TGTGCCAGCAGCCAAGAGGCTAGCGGGGGGGAAACAGATACGCAGTATTTT. Translated: CASSQEASGGETDTQYF.

The chain links TRBV6-1 to TRBJ2-5; 9 bases agree with TRBD1. Germline V gives CDR1 MNHNS, CDR2 SASEGT. Losses at the gene ends were 2 bases for V and 4 bases for J; bases not matched to a gene: 8. The CDR3 extends over 16 amino acids. In DNA form, the CDR3 reads TGTGCCAGCAGTGAAAGGGTACAGGGGGCCCGAGAGACCCAGTACTTC. Amino acids: CASSERVQGARETQYF.

The CDR3 DNA is TGCGCCAGCAGCCCAGCCTACAGGGAGGGCAATTCACCCCTCCACTTT. It is translated as CASSPAYREGNSPLHF. This chain connects TRBV5-1 to TRBJ1-6; D possibly corresponds to TRBD1 (6 bases). Germline assignment: CDR1 SGHRS and CDR2 YFSETQ. The V gene lost 4 bases and the J gene lost 7 bases, with 18 bases spanning the gap. The CDR3 consists of 16 residues.

This clone was seen just once. The chain recombines TRBV5-8 with TRBJ2-3; TRBD2 aligns across 8 bases. This CDR3 comprises 13 residues. V trimming: 2 bases; J trimming: 5 bases; junction bases outside the gene matches: 1. Germline CDR1 and CDR2: SGHTS and YDEGEE. CDR3 nucleotides: TGTGCCAGCAGCTTTAGCGGGGAAGATACGCAGTATTTT. Translation gives CASSFSGEDTQYF.

V usage is TRBV5-4 and J usage is TRBJ2-1, with 13 nucleotides matching TRBD2. Germline CDR1 and CDR2: SGHNT and YYREEE (reference sequence). This CDR3 has 17 residues. The ends lost 2 bases at V and 3 bases at J; junction bases unmatched: 5. CDR3 residues: CASSLGTSGTLYNEQFF. The CDR3 region has the DNA TGTGCCAGCAGCTTAGGGACTAGCGGGACACTCTACAATGAGCAGTTCTTC.

The chain is built from TRBV19 and TRBJ2-5, with 9 positions matching TRBD2. This CDR3 is 14 amino acids long. The germline gives CDR1 LNHDA, CDR2 SQIVND (reference sequence). After removal of 5 bases from V and 2 bases from J, the junction contained 3 bases not matched to a gene. The CDR3 loop reads CASSVSGGQETQYF. CDR3 nucleotides: TGTGCCAGTAGTGTTAGCGGGGGACAAGAGACCCAGTACTTC.

In the case of this clone: One junction end does not reproduce the germline sequence, and a read error may be involved. This rearrangement joins TRBV7-7 to TRBJ2-5; D perhaps matches TRBD2 (5 bases). Germline CDR1 SSHAT, CDR2 FNYEAQ (reference sequence). The CDR3 runs to 15 residues. The CDR3: CASSLARGNQETQYF. CDR3 DNA sequence: TGTGCTAGCAGCTTAGCGAGAGGGAACCAAGAGACCCAGTACTTC.

This clone is a singleton in its sample. CDR3 sequence (DNA): TGTGCCAGCAGCCGACGCACGTACGAGCAGTACTTC. Amino acid sequence: CASSRRTYEQYF. This chain connects TRBV6-2 or TRBV6-3 to TRBJ2-7; D is uncertain. The CDR3 runs to 12 residues. Deletions cut 6 bases from V and 4 bases from J, with 10 bases between. CDR1 and CDR2 from the germline V gene are MNHEY and SVGEGT.

The rearrangement links TRBV6-5 to TRBJ1-2, with 9 bases that match TRBD1. Germline V gene sequence: CDR1 MNHEY, CDR2 SVGAGI. CDR3 length equals 15 residues. J lost 4 bases, V lost 6 bases, and 9 bases had no gene match. The CDR3 DNA follows: TGTGCCAGCAGATCTGGACAGGGGCTAGGCTATGGCTACACCTTC. Translation: CASRSGQGLGYGYTF.

This clone was seen a handful of times. V and J are TRBV5-1 and TRBJ1-6, with D perhaps matching TRBD1 (6 bases). This CDR3 spans 14 amino acids. Germline CDR1 SGHRS, CDR2 YFSETQ. V lost 1 base, J lost 10 bases, and 12 bases lay in between. The CDR3 loop is CASSLLGAGSPLHF. CDR3 bases: TGCGCCAGCAGCTTGCTGGGGGCAGGGTCACCCCTCCACTTT. Drawing the rest from reference TRBV5-1 and TRBJ1-6, the complete variable domain is KAGVTQTPRYLIKTRGQQVTLSCSPISGHRSVSWYQQTPGQGLQFLFEYFSETQRNKGNFPGRFSGRQFSNSRSEMNVSTLELGDSALYLCASSLLGAGSPLHFGNGTRLTVT.

V and J are TRBV28 and TRBJ1-6; D is perhaps TRBD1 (6 bases). The CDR3 has 15 residues. Germline values: CDR1 MDHEN, CDR2 SYDVKM. The V end was cut by 7 bases, the J end by 6 bases, with 16 bases between. CDR3 DNA: TGTGCCAGCAACGAACAGGGTCGGGGTAATTCACCCCTCCACTTT. As protein: CASNEQGRGNSPLHF.

The chain uses TRBV27 and TRBJ1-6; D remains ambiguous. CDR3 size: 14 residues. Trimming shortened V by 5 bases and J by 0 bases, and 5 bases separated the two germline ends. The germline V gene has CDR1 MNHEY and CDR2 SMNVEV (reference sequence). CDR3 nucleotides: TGTGCCAGCAGTCCGGTCTCCTATAATTCACCCCTCCACTTT. This codes for CASSPVSYNSPLHF.

The rearrangement joins TRBV19 to TRBJ1-6; D is possibly TRBD1 (5 bases). Per germline, CDR1 LNHDA and CDR2 SQIVND (reference sequence). Trimming took 4 bases from V and 14 from J, leaving 21 bases between them. The CDR3 is 15 residues long. The CDR3 coding sequence is TGTGCCAGTAGTAGCGGGACCGTTCTATTTTCGGCCCTCCACTTT. Translation: CASSSGTVLFSALHF.